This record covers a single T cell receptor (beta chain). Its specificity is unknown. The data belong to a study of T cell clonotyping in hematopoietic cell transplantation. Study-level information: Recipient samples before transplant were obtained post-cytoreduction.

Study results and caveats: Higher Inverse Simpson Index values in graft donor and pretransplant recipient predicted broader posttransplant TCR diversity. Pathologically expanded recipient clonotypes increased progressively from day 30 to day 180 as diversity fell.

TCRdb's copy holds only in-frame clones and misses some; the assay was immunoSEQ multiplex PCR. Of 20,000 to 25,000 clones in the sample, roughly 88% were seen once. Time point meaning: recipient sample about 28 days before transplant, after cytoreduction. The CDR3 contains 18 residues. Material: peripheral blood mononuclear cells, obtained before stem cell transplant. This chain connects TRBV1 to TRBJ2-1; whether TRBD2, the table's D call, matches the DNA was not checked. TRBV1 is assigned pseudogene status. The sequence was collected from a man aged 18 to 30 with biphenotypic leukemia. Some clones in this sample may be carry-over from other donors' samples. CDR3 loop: CTSSRKVGWDSHYNEQFF. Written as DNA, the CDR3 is TGCACCAGCAGCCGAAAGGTAGGTTGGGACTCACACTACAATGAGCAGTTCTTC.